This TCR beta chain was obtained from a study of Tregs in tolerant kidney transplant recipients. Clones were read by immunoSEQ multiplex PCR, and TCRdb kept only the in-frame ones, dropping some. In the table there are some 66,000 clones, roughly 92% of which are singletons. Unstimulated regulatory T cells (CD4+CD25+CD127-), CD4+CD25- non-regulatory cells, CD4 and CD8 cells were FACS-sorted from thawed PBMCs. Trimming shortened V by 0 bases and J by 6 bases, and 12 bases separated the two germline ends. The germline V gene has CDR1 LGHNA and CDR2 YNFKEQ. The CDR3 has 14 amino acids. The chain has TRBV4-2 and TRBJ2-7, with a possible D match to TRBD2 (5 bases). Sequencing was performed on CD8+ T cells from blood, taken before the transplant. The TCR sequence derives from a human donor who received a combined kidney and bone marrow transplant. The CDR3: CASSQDNLASEQYF. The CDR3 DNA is TGTGCCAGCAGCCAAGATAATCTAGCTAGCGAGCAGTACTTC.